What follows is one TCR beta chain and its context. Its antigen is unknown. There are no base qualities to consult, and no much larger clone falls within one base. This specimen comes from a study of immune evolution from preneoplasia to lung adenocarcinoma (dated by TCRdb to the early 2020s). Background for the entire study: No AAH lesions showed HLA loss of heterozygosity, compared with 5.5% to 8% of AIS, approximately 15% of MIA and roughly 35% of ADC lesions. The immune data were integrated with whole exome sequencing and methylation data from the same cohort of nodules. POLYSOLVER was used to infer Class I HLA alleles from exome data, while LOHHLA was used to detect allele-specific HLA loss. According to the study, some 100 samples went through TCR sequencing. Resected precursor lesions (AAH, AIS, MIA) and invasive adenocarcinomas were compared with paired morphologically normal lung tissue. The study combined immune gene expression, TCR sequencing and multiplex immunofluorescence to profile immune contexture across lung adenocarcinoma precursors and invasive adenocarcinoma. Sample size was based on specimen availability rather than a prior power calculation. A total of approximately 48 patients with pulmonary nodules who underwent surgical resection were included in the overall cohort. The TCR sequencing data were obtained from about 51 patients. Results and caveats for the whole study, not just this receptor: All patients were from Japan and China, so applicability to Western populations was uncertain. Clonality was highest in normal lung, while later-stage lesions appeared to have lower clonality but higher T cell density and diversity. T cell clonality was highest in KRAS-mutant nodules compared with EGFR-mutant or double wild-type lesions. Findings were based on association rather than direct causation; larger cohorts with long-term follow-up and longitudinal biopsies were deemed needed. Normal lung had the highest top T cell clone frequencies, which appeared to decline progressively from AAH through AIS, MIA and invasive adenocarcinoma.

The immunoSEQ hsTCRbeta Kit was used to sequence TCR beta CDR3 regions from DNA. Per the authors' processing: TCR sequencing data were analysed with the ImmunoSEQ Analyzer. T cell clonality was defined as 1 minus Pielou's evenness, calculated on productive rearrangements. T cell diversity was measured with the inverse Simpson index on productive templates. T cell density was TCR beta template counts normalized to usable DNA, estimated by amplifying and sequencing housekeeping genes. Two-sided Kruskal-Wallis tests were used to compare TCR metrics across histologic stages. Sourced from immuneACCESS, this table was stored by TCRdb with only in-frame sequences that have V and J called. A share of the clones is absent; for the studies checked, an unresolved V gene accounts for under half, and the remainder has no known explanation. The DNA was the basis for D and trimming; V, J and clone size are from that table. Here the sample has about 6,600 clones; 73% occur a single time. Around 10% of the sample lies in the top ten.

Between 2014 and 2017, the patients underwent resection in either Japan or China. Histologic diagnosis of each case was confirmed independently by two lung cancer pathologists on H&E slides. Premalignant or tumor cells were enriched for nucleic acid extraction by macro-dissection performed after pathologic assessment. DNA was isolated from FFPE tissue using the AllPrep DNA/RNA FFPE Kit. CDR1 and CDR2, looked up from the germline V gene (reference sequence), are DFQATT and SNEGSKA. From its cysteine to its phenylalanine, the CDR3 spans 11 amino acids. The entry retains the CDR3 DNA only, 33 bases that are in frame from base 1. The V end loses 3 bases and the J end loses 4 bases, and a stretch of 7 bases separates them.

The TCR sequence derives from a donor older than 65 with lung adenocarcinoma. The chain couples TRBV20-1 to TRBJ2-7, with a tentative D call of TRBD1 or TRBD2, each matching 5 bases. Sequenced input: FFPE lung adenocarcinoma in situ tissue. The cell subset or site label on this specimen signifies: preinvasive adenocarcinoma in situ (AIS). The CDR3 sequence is CSARRGYEQYF. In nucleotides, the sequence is TGCAGTGCTAGGAGGGGTTACGAGCAGTACTTC.